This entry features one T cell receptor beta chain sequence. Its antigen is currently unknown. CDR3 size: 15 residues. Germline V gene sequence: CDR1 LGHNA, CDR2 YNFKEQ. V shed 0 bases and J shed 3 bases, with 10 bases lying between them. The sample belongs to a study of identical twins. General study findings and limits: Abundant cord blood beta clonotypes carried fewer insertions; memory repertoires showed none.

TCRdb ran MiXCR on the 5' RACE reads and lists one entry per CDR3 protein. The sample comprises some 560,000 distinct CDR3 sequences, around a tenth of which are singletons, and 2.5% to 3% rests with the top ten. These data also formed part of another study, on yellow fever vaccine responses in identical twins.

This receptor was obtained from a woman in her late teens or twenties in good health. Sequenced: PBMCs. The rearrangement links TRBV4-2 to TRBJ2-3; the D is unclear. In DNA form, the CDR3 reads TGTGCCAGCAGCCAAGATTTGCTTTTAACAGATACGCAGTATTTT. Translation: CASSQDLLLTDTQYF.